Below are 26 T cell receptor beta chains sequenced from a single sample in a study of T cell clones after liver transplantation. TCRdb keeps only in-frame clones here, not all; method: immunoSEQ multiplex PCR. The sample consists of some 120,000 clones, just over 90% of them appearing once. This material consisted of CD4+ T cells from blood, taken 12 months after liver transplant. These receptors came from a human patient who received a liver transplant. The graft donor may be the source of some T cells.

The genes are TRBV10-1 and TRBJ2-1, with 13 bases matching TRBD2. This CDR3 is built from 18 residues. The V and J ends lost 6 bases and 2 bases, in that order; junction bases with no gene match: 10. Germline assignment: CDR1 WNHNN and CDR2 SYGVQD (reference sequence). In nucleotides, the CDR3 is TGCGCCAGCAGCCCGGGACTAGCGGGACGCTTTACCTACAATGAGCAGTTCTTC. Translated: CASSPGLAGRFTYNEQFF.

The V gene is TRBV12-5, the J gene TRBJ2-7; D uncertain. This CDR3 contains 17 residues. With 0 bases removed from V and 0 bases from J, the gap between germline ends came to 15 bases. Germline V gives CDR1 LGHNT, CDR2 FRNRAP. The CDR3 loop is CASGLVPPGGLSYEQYF. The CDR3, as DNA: TGTGCTAGTGGTTTGGTACCCCCTGGCGGTCTCTCCTACGAGCAGTACTTC.

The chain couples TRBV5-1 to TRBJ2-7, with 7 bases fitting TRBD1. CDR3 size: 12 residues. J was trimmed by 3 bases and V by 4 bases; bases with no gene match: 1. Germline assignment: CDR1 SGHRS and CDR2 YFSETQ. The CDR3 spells CASSRDSYEQYF. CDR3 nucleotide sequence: TGCGCCAGCAGCAGGGACAGCTACGAGCAGTACTTC.

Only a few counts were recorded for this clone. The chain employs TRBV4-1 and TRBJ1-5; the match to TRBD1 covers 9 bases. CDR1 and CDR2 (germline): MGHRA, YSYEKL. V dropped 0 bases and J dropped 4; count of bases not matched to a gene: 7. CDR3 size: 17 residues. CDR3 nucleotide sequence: TGCGCCAGCAGCCAAGAGATTGGGACAGGGCAAAATCAGCCCCAGCATTTT. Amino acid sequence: CASSQEIGTGQNQPQHF.

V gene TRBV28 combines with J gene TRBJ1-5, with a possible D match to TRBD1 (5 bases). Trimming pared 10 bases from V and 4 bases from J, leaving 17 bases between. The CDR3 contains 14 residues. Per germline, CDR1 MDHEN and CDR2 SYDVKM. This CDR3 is CATLLQGANQPQHF. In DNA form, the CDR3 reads TGTGCCACCCTCCTTCAGGGCGCAAATCAGCCCCAGCATTTT.

CDR3 sequence: CASSLQGRNTEAFF. CDR3 nucleotide sequence: TGCGCCAGCAGCTTACAGGGGCGGAACACTGAAGCTTTCTTT. The rearrangement uses TRBV5-1 and TRBJ1-1; 7 positions agree with TRBD1. J gave up 1 base and V 2 bases, and 2 bases lay outside the gene matches. The germline V gene encodes CDR1 SGHRS and CDR2 YFSETQ. The CDR3 is 14 amino acids.

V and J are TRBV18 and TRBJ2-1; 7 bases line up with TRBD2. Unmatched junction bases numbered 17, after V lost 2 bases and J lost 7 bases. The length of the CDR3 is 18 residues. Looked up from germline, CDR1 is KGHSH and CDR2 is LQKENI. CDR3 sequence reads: CASSPSLGEAGDTNEQFF. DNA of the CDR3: TGTGCCAGCTCACCATCCCTTGGAGAGGCGGGAGATACGAATGAGCAGTTCTTC.

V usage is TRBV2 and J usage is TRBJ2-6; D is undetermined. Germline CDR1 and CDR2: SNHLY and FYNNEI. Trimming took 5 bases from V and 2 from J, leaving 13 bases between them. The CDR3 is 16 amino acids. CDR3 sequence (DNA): TGTGCCAGCAGTCAAATTGTAGGGACTGGGGCCAACGTCCTGACTTTC. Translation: CASSQIVGTGANVLTF.

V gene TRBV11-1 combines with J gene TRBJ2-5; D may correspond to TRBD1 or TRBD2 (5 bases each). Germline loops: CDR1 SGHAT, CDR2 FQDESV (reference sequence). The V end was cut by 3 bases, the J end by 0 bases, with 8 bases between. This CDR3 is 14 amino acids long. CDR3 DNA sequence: TGTGCCAGCAGCTTGGGGGAGTACCAAGAGACCCAGTACTTC. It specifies CASSLGEYQETQYF.

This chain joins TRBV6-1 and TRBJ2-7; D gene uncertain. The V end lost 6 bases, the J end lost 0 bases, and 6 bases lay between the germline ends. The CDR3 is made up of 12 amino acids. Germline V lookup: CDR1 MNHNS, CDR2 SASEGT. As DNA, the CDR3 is TGTGCCAGCAGGAGAAGCTCCTACGAGCAGTACTTC. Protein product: CASRRSSYEQYF.

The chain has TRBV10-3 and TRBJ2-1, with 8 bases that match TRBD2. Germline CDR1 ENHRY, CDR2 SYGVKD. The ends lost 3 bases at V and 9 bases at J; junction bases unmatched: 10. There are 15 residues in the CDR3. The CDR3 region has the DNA TGTGCCATCAGTGAAATCAAGCGGGAGCAGGGTGAGCAGTTCTTC. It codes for CAISEIKREQGEQFF.

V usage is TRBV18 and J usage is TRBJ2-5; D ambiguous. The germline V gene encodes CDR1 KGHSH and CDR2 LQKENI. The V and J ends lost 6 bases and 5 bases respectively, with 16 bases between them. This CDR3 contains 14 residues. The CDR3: CASSFTDARETQYF. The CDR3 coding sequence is TGTGCCAGCTCGTTTACGGACGCTCGGGAGACCCAGTACTTC.

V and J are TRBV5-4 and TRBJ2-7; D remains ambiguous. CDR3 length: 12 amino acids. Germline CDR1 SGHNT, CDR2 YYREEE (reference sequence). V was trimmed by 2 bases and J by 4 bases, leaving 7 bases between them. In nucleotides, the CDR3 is TGTGCCAGCAGCTTCCAGGCTTACGAGCAGTACTTC. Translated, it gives CASSFQAYEQYF.

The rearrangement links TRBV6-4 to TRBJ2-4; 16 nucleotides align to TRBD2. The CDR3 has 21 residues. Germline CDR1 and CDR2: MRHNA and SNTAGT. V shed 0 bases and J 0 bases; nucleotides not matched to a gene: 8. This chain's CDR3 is CASSDSNPGLAGGLAKNIQYF. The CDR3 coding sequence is TGTGCCAGCAGTGACTCGAACCCGGGACTAGCGGGAGGGTTAGCCAAAAACATTCAGTACTTC.

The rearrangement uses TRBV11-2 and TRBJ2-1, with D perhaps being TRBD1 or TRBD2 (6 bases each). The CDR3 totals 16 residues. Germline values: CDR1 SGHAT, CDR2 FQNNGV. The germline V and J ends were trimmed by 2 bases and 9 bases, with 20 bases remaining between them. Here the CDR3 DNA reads TGTGCCAGCAGCTTAAGTGGGGGGCAGGGTGGAGGTGAGCAGTTCTTC. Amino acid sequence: CASSLSGGQGGGEQFF.

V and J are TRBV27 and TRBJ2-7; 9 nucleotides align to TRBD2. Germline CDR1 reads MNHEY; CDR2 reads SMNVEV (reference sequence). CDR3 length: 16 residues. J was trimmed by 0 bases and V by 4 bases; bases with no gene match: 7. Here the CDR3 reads CASSSSTSGASYEQYF. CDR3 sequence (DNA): TGTGCCAGCAGTTCCTCGACTAGCGGAGCCTCCTACGAGCAGTACTTC.

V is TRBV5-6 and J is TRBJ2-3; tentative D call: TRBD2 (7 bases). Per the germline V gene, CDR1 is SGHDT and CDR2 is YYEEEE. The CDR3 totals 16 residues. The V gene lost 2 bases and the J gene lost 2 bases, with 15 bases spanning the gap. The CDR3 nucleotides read TGTGCCAGCAGCTTAGAACGGGGGGCCACCACAGATACGCAGTATTTT. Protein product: CASSLERGATTDTQYF.

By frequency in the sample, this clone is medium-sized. CDR3: CASSFSSRDRPRYEQYF. The CDR3 region has the DNA TGTGCCAGCAGCTTCTCTTCCCGGGACAGGCCCCGATACGAGCAGTACTTC. This chain connects TRBV5-8 to TRBJ2-7; 8 bases agree with TRBD1. This CDR3 has 17 amino acids. Germline V gives CDR1 SGHTS, CDR2 YDEGEE. Germline trimming cut 2 bases from V and 4 bases from J; bases unmatched to any gene: 14.

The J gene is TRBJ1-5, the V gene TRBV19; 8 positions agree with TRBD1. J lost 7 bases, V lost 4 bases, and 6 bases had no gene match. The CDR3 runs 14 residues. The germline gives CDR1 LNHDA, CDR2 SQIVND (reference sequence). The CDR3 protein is CASSTQGAEQPQHF. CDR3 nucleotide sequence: TGTGCCAGTAGTACTCAGGGGGCGGAACAGCCCCAGCATTTT.

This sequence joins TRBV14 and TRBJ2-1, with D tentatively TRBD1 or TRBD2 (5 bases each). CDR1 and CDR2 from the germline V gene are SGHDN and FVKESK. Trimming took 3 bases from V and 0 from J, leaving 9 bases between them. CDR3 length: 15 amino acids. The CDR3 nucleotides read TGTGCCAGCAGCCAGGGGGAAAGCTCCTACAATGAGCAGTTCTTC. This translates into CASSQGESSYNEQFF.

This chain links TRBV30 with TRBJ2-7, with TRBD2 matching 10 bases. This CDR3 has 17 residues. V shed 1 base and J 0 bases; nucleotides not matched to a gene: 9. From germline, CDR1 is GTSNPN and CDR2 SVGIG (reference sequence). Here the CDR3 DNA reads TGTGCCTGGAGTGGGGGGCTAGCGGGAGCTCACTCCTACGAGCAGTACTTC. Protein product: CAWSGGLAGAHSYEQYF.

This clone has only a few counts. In nucleotides, the CDR3 is TGTGCCATCAGGGACGGCTCCTACGAGCAGTACTTC. It translates to CAIRDGSYEQYF. The chain has TRBV10-3 and TRBJ2-7; D uncertain. CDR3 size: 12 residues. Germline V gene lookup returns CDR1 ENHRY and CDR2 SYGVKD. V was shortened by 6 bases and J by 0 bases, with 6 bases between the two germline ends.

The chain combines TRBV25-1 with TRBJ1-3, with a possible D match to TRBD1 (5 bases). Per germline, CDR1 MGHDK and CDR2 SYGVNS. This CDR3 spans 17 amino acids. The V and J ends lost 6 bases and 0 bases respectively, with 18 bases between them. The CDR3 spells CASRPPGRLSSGNTIYF. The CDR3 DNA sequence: TGTGCCAGCAGACCCCCGGGGCGGCTGAGCTCTGGAAACACCATATATTTT.

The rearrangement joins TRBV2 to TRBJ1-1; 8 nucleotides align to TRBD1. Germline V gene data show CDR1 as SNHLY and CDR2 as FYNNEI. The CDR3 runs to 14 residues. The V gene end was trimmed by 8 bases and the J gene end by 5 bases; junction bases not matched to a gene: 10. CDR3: CASSRTGSTTEAFF. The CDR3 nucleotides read TGTGCCAGCTCCCGGACAGGGTCAACGACTGAAGCTTTCTTT.

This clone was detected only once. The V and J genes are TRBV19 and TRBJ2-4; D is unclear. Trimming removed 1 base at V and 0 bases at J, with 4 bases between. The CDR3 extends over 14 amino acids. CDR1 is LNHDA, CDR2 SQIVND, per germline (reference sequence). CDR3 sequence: CASSIGVAKNIQYF. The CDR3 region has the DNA TGTGCCAGTAGTATAGGAGTAGCCAAAAACATTCAGTACTTC. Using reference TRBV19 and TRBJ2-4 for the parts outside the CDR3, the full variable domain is DGGITQSPKYLFRKEGQNVTLSCEQNLNHDAMYWYRQDPGQGLRLIYYSQIVNDFQKGDIAEGYSVSREKKESFPLTVTSAQKNPTAFYLCASSIGVAKNIQYFGAGTRLSVL.

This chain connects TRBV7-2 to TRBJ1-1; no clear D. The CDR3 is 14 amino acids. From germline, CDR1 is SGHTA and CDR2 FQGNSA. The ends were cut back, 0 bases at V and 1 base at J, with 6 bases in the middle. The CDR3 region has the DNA TGTGCCAGCAGCTTAGCAGGGAGGAACACTGAAGCTTTCTTT. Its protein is CASSLAGRNTEAFF.